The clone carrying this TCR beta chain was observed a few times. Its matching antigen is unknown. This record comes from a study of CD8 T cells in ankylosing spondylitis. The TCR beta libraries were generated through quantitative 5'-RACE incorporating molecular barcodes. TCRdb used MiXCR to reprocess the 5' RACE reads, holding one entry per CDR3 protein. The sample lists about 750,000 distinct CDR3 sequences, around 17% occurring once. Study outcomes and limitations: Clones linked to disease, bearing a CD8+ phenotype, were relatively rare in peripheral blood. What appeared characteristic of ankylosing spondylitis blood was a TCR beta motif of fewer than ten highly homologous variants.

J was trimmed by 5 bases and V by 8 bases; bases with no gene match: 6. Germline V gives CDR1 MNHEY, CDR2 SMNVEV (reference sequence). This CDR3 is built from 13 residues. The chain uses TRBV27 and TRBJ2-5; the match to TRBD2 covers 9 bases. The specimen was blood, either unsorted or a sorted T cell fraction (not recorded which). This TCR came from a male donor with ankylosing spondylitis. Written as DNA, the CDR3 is TGTGCCAGCCGCGGGGGGGCAGGGGAGACCCAGTACTTC. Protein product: CASRGGAGETQYF.